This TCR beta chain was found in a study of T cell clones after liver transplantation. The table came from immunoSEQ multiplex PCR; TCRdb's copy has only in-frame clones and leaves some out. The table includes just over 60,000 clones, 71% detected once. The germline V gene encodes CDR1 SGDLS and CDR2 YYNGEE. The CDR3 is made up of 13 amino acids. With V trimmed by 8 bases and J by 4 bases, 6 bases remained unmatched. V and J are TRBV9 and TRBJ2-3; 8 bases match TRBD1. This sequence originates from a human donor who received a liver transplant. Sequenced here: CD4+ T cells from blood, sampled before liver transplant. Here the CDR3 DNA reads TGTGCCAGTATGACAGGGGAGTCAGATACGCAGTATTTT. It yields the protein CASMTGESDTQYF.